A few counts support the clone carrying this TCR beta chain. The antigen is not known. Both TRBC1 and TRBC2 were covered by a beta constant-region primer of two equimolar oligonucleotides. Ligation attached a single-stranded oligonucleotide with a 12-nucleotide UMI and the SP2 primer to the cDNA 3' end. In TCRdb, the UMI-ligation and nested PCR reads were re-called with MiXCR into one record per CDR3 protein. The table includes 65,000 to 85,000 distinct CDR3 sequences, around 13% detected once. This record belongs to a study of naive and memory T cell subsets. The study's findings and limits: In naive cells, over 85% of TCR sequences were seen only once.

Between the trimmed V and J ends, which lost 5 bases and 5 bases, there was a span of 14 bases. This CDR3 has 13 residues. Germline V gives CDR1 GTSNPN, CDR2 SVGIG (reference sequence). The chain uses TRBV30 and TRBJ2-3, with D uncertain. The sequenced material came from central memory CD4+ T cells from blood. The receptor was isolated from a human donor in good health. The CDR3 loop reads CAWDFARGDTQYF. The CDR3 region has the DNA TGTGCCTGGGACTTCGCAAGAGGAGATACGCAGTATTTT. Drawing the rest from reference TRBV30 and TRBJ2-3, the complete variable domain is SQTIHQWPATLVQPVGSPLSLECTVEGTSNPNLYWYRQAAGRGLQLLFYSVGIGQISSEVPQNLSASRPQDRQFILSSKKLLLSDSGFYLCAWDFARGDTQYFGPGTRLTVL.